The 14 T cell receptor beta chains given below trace back to one sample, sequenced in a study of persistence of HIV-infected CD4 T cells. These TCRs are of unknown antigen specificity. The stimulus was lysate of CMV-infected fibroblasts, 10 ug/mL. Sorted nonresponding memory CD4+ T cells were CD40L-negative, CD69-negative, CD45RO-high. The libraries were made with immunoSEQ version 4 in survey mode. Clones were sequenced by immunoSEQ multiplex PCR, and TCRdb holds only the in-frame ones, with some missing. Among 37,000 or so clones listed, approximately 80% were seen once. Source: CD4+ T cells sorted from PBMCs after roughly 20-hour stimulation, taken from a patient who received antiretroviral therapy. Receptors originate from an adult man with HIV who was CMV-seropositive.

This clone was counted only a few times. This chain links TRBV25-1 with TRBJ1-2, with 7 bases that match TRBD1. V gave up 6 bases and J gave up 4 bases; unmatched junction bases: 14. This CDR3 contains 16 residues. Germline V gene sequence: CDR1 MGHDK, CDR2 SYGVNS. The CDR3: CASSSPRRGLSYGYTF. For the CDR3, the DNA is TGTGCCAGCAGCTCCCCTCGGAGGGGGCTTAGCTATGGCTACACCTTC.

This clone was recorded only once. The chain has TRBV19 and TRBJ1-1; D unresolved. CDR1 LNHDA and CDR2 SQIVND come from the germline V gene (reference sequence). Trimming cost V 5 bases and J 1 base, with 5 bases left between them. This CDR3 region has 12 residues. CDR3 sequence (DNA): TGTGCCAGTAGTCGGGCGAACACTGAAGCTTTCTTT. It is translated as CASSRANTEAFF. The full variable domain, in which reference TRBV19 and TRBJ1-1 provide the parts outside the CDR3, is DGGITQSPKYLFRKEGQNVTLSCEQNLNHDAMYWYRQDPGQGLRLIYYSQIVNDFQKGDIAEGYSVSREKKESFPLTVTSAQKNPTAFYLCASSRANTEAFFGQGTRLTVV.

V is TRBV27 and J is TRBJ2-7; 10 bases match TRBD2. This CDR3 region has 21 residues. The trim removed 6 bases at V and 1 base at J, leaving 24 bases unmatched. In germline, CDR1 is MNHEY, CDR2 SMNVEV (reference sequence). CDR3 DNA sequence: TGTGCCAGCAGACCCCTAATAGGGGTTAGCGGGGGGACTCGCATGTCCTACGAGCAGTACTTC. Translated: CASRPLIGVSGGTRMSYEQYF.

The CDR3 here is CASSPTSGGPTDTQYF. For the CDR3, the DNA is TGTGCCAGCAGCCCTACTAGCGGGGGGCCCACAGATACGCAGTATTTT. The V call is TRBV6-4, the J call TRBJ2-3; 12 bases align to TRBD2. CDR1 and CDR2 (germline): MRHNA, SNTAGT. The V gene end was trimmed by 6 bases and the J gene end by 2 bases; junction bases not matched to a gene: 6. This CDR3 is built from 16 residues.

This clone was counted a single time. The chain uses TRBV3-1 (or the pseudogene TRBV3-2) and TRBJ2-7; 9 bases map to TRBD1. From germline, CDR1 is LGHDT and CDR2 YNNKEL (reference sequence). This CDR3 is 15 amino acids long. Trimming cost V 1 base and J 7 bases; bases outside gene matches: 8. CDR3 sequence: CASSQAGDRGSEQYF. CDR3 nucleotides: TGTGCCAGCAGCCAAGCGGGCGACAGGGGGAGTGAGCAGTACTTC.

The rearrangement links TRBV2 to TRBJ2-1, with TRBD1 matching 9 bases. CDR3 size: 12 residues. Losses at the gene ends were 7 bases for V and 9 bases for J; bases not matched to a gene: 4. Germline CDR1 reads SNHLY; CDR2 reads FYNNEI. The CDR3 here is CASMDRGVEQFF. In DNA, the CDR3 is TGTGCCAGCATGGACAGGGGAGTTGAGCAGTTCTTC.

The V and J genes are TRBV7-9 and TRBJ2-3, with 8 positions matching TRBD1. The germline V gene has CDR1 SEHNR and CDR2 FQNEAQ (reference sequence). V dropped 5 bases and J dropped 2; count of bases not matched to a gene: 6. CDR3 length equals 15 residues. CDR3 sequence: CASSTKDRDTDTQYF. CDR3 in DNA: TGTGCCAGCAGCACTAAGGACAGGGACACAGATACGCAGTATTTT. The full variable domain, with the rest looked up from reference TRBV7-9 and TRBJ2-3, is DTGVSQNPRHKITKRGQNVTFRCDPISEHNRLYWYRQTLGQGPEFLTYFQNEAQLEKSRLLSDRFSAERPKGSFSTLEIQRTEQGDSAMYLCASSTKDRDTDTQYFGPGTRLTVL.

The chain is built from TRBV6-1 and TRBJ1-4; unclear D gene. The V gene lost 2 bases and the J gene lost 0 bases, with 10 bases spanning the gap. Germline V gives CDR1 MNHNS, CDR2 SASEGT. The CDR3 is 16 amino acids. The chain's CDR3 is CASSENLGATNEKLFF. The CDR3 coding sequence is TGTGCCAGCAGTGAAAACCTCGGAGCAACTAATGAAAAACTGTTTTTT.

This chain joins TRBV7-9 and TRBJ1-3; 7 positions match TRBD1. The junction had 12 bases not matched to a gene; V was cut back by 3 bases and J by 4 bases. The CDR3 is 17 residues long. From germline, CDR1 is SEHNR and CDR2 FQNEAQ (reference sequence). The DNA for the CDR3 is TGTGCCAGCAGCTTCATCTCGACAGGGACGAGAGGAAACACCATATATTTT. Protein sequence: CASSFISTGTRGNTIYF. Filled out from reference TRBV7-9 and TRBJ1-3, the complete variable domain reads DTGVSQNPRHKITKRGQNVTFRCDPISEHNRLYWYRQTLGQGPEFLTYFQNEAQLEKSRLLSDRFSAERPKGSFSTLEIQRTEQGDSAMYLCASSFISTGTRGNTIYFGEGSWLTVV.

The chain employs TRBV18 and TRBJ2-1; 9 bases agree with TRBD2. The germline CDR1 and CDR2 sequences are KGHSH and LQKENI. J gave up 3 bases and V 2 bases, and 5 bases lay outside the gene matches. The length of the CDR3 is 16 residues. DNA of the CDR3: TGTGCCAGCTCACCAAAGGTAGCGGGGGTCTACAATGAGCAGTTCTTC. Its protein product is CASSPKVAGVYNEQFF.

The chain has TRBV12-3 or TRBV12-4 and TRBJ1-2, with D tentatively TRBD1 (6 bases). CDR3 length: 12 amino acids. V was cut by 2 bases and J by 8 bases, with 9 bases left in between. CDR3 region: CASSLQGNGYTF. The CDR3 DNA reads as TGTGCCAGCAGTTTACAGGGGAACGGCTACACCTTC.

V is TRBV28 and J is TRBJ2-2; 8 bases fit TRBD1. The CDR3 is 15 residues long. Germline CDR1 MDHEN, CDR2 SYDVKM. V was clipped by 3 bases and J by 4 bases; unmatched bases: 4. The CDR3 DNA reads TGTGCCAGCAGTTTGGACAGGGTTACCACCGGGGAGCTGTTTTTT. Translated, it gives CASSLDRVTTGELFF.

The chain is built from TRBV10-3 and TRBJ2-4; D remains unclear. This CDR3 has 13 residues. Trimming left V 0 bases short and J 7 bases short, with 7 bases between. Per the germline V gene, CDR1 is ENHRY and CDR2 is SYGVKD. The CDR3 loop reads CAISESGWNIQYF. CDR3 bases: TGTGCCATCAGTGAGTCGGGGTGGAACATTCAGTACTTC.

The chain is built from TRBV29-1 and TRBJ1-2; 10 bases map to TRBD1. The CDR3 is 13 residues long. Germline values: CDR1 SQVTM, CDR2 ANQGSEA. Trimming cost V 7 bases and J 8 bases; bases outside gene matches: 10. CDR3 loop: CSAGKGQGTGYTF. The CDR3, as DNA: TGCAGCGCCGGGAAGGGACAGGGGACGGGCTACACCTTC.